The TCR beta chain under discussion was sequenced for a study of shared clonotypes between healthy human individuals. J lost 0 bases, V lost 4 bases, and 5 bases had no gene match. CDR1 is SGHDN and CDR2 is FVKESK in the germline V gene. The CDR3 contains 16 residues. Measured with immunoSEQ multiplex PCR; TCRdb has only the in-frame clones, and not every one. This sample has 2 million to 2.5 million clones, with approximately 93% found just once. The sample consisted of naive CD4+ T cells from PBMCs. Subset given: CD45RA+ positively selected. The rearrangement uses TRBV14 and TRBJ2-1, with 8 bases that match TRBD2. This receptor was taken from a young man in good health. Some clones in this sample may be carry-over from other donors' samples. The CDR3 region has the DNA TGTGCCAGCAGCCCCCGAAGCGGGAGCTCCTACAATGAGCAGTTCTTC. As protein: CASSPRSGSSYNEQFF.